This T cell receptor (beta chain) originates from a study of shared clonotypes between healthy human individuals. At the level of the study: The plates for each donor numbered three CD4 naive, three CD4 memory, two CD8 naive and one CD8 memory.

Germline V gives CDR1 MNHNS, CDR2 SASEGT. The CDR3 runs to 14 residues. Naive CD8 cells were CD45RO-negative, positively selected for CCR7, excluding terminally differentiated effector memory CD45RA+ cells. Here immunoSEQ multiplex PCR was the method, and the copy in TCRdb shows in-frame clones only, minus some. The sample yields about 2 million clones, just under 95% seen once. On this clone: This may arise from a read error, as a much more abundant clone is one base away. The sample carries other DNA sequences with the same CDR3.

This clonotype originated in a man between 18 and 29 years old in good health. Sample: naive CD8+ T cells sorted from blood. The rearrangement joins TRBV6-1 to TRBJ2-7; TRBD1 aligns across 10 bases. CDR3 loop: CASSEGQGAYEQYF. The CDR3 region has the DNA TGTGCCAGCAGCGAAGGACAGGGGGCCTACGAGCAGTACTTC.